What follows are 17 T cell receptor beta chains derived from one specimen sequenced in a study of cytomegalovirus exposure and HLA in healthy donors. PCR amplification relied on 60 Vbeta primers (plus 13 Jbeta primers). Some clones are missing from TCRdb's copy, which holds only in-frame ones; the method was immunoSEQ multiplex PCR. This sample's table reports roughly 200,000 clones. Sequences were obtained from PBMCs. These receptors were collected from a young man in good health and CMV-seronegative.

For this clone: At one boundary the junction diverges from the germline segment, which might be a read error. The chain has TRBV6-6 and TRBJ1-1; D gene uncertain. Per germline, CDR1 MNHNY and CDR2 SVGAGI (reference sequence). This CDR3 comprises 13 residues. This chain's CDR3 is CAGSLGVGAEAFF. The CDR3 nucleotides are TGTGCCGGCAGCCTCGGGGTAGGAGCTGAAGCTTTCTTT.

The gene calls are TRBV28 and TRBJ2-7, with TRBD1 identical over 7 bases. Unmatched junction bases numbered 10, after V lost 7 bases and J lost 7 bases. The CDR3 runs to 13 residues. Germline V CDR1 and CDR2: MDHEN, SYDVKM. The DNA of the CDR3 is TGTGCCAGCACCACAGGGGATCTGGGGGAGCAGTACTTC. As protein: CASTTGDLGEQYF.

This CDR3 reads CAISESRSANEKLFF. CDR3 nucleotide sequence: TGTGCCATCAGTGAGTCGAGGTCAGCGAATGAAAAACTGTTTTTT. The chain has TRBV10-3 and TRBJ1-4; D is unresolved. The CDR3 has 15 residues. Trimming removed 0 bases from V and 5 bases from J, with 10 bases in between. Germline CDR1 reads ENHRY; CDR2 reads SYGVKD.

The CDR3 sequence: CASSLVGGPGNTDTQYF. The CDR3 nucleotides are TGTGCCAGCAGCTTAGTGGGGGGGCCCGGTAATACAGATACGCAGTATTTT. The chain employs TRBV7-2 and TRBJ2-3; tentative D call: TRBD2 (7 bases). Per germline, CDR1 SGHTA and CDR2 FQGNSA. The CDR3 has 17 residues. The V and J ends lost 1 base and 3 bases respectively, with 17 bases between them.

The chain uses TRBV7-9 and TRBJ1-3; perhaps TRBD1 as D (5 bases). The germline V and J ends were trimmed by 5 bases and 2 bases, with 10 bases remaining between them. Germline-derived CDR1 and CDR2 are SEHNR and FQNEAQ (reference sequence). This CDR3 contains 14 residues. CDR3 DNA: TGTGCCAGCAGCAGTACAGGAGCTGGAAACACCATATATTTT. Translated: CASSSTGAGNTIYF. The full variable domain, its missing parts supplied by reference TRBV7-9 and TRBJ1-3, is DTGVSQNPRHKITKRGQNVTFRCDPISEHNRLYWYRQTLGQGPEFLTYFQNEAQLEKSRLLSDRFSAERPKGSFSTLEIQRTEQGDSAMYLCASSSTGAGNTIYFGEGSWLTVV.

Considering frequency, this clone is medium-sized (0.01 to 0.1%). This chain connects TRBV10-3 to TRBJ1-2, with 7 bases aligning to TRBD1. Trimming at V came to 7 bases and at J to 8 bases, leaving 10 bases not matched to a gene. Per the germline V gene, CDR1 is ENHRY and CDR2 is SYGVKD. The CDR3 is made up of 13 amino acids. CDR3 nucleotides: TGTGCCATCACTACCGGGACAGCAAGCGGCTACACCTTC. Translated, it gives CAITTGTASGYTF.

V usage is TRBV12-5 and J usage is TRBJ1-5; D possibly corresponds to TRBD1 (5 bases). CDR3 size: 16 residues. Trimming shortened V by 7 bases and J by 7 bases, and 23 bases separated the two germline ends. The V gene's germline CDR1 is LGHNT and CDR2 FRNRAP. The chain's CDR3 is CASVPGTGGGRQPQHF. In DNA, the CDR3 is TGTGCTAGTGTCCCTGGGACCGGGGGAGGTAGGCAGCCCCAGCATTTT.

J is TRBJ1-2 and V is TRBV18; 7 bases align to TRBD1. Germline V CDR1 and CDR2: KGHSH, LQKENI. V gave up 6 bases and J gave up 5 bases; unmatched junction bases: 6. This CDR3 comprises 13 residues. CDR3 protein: CASSPGTAYGYTF. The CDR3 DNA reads TGTGCCAGCTCCCCAGGGACAGCTTATGGCTACACCTTC. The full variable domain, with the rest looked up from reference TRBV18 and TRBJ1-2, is NAGVMQNPRHLVRRRGQEARLRCSPMKGHSHVYWYRQLPEEGLKFMVYLQKENIIDESGMPKERFSAEFPKEGPSILRIQQVVRGDSAAYFCASSPGTAYGYTFGSGTRLTVV.

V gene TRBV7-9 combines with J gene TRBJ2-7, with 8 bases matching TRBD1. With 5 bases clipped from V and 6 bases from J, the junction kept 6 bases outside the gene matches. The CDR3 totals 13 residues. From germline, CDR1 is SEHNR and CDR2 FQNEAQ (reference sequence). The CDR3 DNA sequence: TGTGCCAGCAGCCAAGAGACAGGGGCCGAGCAGTACTTC. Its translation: CASSQETGAEQYF. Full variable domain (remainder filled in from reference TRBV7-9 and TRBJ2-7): DTGVSQNPRHKITKRGQNVTFRCDPISEHNRLYWYRQTLGQGPEFLTYFQNEAQLEKSRLLSDRFSAERPKGSFSTLEIQRTEQGDSAMYLCASSQETGAEQYFGPGTRLTVT.

The CDR3: CSVASDGAYEQYF. The DNA of the CDR3 is TGCAGCGTTGCGTCAGACGGGGCCTACGAGCAGTACTTC. The chain carries TRBV29-1 and TRBJ2-7; D is perhaps TRBD2 (5 bases). Per germline, CDR1 SQVTM and CDR2 ANQGSEA. The CDR3 has 13 amino acids. Trimming left V 4 bases short and J 2 bases short, with 12 bases between.

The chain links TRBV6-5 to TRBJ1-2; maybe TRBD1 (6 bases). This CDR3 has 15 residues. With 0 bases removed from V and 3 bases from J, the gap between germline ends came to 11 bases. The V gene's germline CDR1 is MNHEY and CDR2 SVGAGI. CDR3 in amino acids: CASSYSLQGYYGYTF. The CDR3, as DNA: TGTGCCAGCAGTTACTCCCTACAGGGTTACTATGGCTACACCTTC.

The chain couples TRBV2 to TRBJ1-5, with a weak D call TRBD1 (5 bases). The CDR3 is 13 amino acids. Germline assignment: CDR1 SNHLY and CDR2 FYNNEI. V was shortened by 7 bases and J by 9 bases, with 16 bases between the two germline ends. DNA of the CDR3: TGTGCCAGCACCTACCTGGGGGGTGGGCCCCAGCATTTT. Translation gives CASTYLGGGPQHF. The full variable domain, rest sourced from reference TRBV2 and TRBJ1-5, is EPEVTQTPSHQVTQMGQEVILRCVPISNHLYFYWYRQILGQKVEFLVSFYNNEISEKSEIFDDQFSVERPDGSNFTLKIRSTKLEDSAMYFCASTYLGGGPQHFGDGTRLSIL.

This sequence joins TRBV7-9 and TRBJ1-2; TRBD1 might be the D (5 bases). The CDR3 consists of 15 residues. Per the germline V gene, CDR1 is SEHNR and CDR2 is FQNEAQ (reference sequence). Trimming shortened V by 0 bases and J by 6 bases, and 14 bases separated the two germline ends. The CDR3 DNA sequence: TGTGCCAGCAGCTTAGCGCGGGGCCGGGCGGATGGCTACACCTTC. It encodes CASSLARGRADGYTF. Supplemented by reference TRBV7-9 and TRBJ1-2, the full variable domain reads DTGVSQNPRHKITKRGQNVTFRCDPISEHNRLYWYRQTLGQGPEFLTYFQNEAQLEKSRLLSDRFSAERPKGSFSTLEIQRTEQGDSAMYLCASSLARGRADGYTFGSGTRLTVV.

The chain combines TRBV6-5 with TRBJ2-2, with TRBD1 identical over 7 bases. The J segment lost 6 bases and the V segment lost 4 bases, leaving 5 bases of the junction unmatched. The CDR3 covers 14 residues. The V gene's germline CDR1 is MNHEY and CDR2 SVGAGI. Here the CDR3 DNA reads TGTGCCAGCAGTTTCGACAGGGCTCCCGGGGAGCTGTTTTTT. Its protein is CASSFDRAPGELFF.

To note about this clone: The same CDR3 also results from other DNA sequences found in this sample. CDR3 amino acids: CAWSLGTGGNQPQHF. Here the CDR3 DNA reads TGTGCCTGGAGTCTAGGGACAGGGGGCAATCAGCCCCAGCATTTT. The chain links TRBV30 to TRBJ1-5, with TRBD1 identical over 10 bases. V shed 2 bases, J shed 2 bases, and the junction held 3 bases outside the gene matches. CDR3 length: 15 amino acids. Germline lookup yields CDR1 GTSNPN and CDR2 SVGIG (reference sequence).

CDR3 nucleotide sequence: TGTGCCAGCAGGGGGGGGACCAATCAGCCCCAGCATTTT. The encoded protein is CASRGGTNQPQHF. The J gene is TRBJ1-5, the V gene TRBV6-1; D may be TRBD1 (5 bases). This CDR3 region has 13 residues. Germline lookup yields CDR1 MNHNS and CDR2 SASEGT. Trimming removed 6 bases at V and 3 bases at J, with 9 bases between.

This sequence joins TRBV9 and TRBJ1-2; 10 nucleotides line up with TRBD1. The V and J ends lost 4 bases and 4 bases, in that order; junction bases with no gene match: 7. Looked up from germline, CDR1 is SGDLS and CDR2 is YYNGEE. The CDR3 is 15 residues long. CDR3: CASSLRQGAGYGYTF. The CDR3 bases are TGTGCCAGCAGCCTCCGACAGGGGGCTGGCTATGGCTACACCTTC.